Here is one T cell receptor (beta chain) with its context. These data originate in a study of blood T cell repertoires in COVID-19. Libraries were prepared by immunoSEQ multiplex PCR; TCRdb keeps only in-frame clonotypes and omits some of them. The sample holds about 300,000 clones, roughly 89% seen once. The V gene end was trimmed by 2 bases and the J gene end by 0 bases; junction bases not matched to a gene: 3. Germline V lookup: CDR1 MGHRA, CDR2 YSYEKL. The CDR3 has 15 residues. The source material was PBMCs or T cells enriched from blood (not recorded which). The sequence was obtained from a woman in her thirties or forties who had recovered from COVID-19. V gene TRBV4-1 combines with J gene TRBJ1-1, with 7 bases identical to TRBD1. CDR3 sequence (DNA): TGCGCCAGCAGCCAACCACAGGGGATGAACACTGAAGCTTTCTTT. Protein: CASSQPQGMNTEAFF.